This record concerns one T cell receptor (beta chain) sequence. Its target is not known. This entry belongs to a study of cytomegalovirus exposure and HLA in healthy donors. The CDR3 consists of 18 residues. Germline values: CDR1 SGHAT, CDR2 FQNNGV. Trimming at V came to 6 bases and at J to 1 base, leaving 12 bases not matched to a gene. Study-level points and caveats: Segments of the TCR beta V type were, in most cases, productive about 90% or about 30% of the time in an earlier analysis. The study had only CMV serostatus as immune exposure information. In a later analysis, TCR beta V- and J-gene trimming showed a link to a missense DCLRE1C variant. Certain sequence variants were highly shared and formed a cluster, and this cluster was likely a sequencing artifact.

The PCR used 60 Vbeta and 13 Jbeta primers. TCRdb keeps only in-frame clones here, not all; method: immunoSEQ multiplex PCR. The sample carries 150,000 to 200,000 clones, about four fifths recorded once. The TCR sequence derives from a woman under 30 in good health and CMV-seronegative. The genes are TRBV11-2 and TRBJ1-2; 12 bases align to TRBD1. The sequenced sample was PBMCs. CDR3 in amino acids: CASRPFGTGGKHNYGYTF. The CDR3 nucleotides read TGTGCCAGCAGACCCTTCGGGACAGGGGGCAAACATAACTATGGCTACACCTTC.